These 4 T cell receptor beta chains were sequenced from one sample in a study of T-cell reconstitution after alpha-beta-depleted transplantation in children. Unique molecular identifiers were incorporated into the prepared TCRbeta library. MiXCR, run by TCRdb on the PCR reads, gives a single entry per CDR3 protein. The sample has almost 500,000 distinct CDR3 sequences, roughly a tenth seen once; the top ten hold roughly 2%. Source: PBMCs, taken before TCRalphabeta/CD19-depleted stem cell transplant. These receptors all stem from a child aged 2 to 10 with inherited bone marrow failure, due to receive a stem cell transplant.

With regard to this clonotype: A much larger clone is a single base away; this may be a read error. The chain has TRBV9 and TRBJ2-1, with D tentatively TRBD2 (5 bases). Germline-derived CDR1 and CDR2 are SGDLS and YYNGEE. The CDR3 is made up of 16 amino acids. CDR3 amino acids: CASSVDYGNLYNDQFF. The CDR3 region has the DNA TGTGCCAGCAGCGTAGATTACGGGAACCTCTACAATGACCAGTTCTTC.

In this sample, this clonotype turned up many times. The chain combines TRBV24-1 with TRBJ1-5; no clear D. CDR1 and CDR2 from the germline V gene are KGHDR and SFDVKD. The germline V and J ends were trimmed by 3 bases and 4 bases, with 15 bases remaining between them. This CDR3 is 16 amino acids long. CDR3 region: CATSDQQSPLNQPQHF. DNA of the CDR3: TGTGCCACCAGTGATCAGCAGTCGCCGCTGAATCAGCCCCAGCATTTT.

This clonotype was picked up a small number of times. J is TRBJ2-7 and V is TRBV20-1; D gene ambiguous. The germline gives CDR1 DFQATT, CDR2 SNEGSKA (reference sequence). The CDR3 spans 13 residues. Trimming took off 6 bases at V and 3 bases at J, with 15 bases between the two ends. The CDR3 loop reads CSASARADYEQYF. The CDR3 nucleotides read TGCAGTGCCTCCGCAAGGGCGGACTACGAGCAGTACTTC.

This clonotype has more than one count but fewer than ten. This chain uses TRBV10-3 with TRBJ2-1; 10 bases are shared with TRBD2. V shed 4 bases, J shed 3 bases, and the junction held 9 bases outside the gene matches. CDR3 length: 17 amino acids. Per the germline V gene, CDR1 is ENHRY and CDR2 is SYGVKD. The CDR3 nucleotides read TGTGCCATCAGTGCTGGACTAGCGGCACCCGTCTACAATGAGCAGTTCTTC. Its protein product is CAISAGLAAPVYNEQFF.